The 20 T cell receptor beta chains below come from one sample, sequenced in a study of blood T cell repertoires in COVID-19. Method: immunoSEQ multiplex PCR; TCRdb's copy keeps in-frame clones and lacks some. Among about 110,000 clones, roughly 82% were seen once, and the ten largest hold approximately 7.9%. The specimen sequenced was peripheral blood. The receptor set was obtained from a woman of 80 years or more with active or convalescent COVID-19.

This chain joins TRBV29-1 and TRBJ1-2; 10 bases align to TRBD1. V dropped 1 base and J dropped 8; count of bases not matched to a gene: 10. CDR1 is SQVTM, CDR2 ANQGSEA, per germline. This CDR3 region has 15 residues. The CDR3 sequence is CSVEVSGQGLGGYTF. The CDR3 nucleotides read TGCAGCGTTGAAGTATCGGGACAGGGGCTAGGGGGCTACACCTTC.

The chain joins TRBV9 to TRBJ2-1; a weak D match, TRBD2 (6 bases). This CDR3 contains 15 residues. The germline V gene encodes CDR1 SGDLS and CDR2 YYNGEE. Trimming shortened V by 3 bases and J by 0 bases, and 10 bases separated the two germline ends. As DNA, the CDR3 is TGTGCCAGCAGCGCCGGGACTTACTCCTACAATGAGCAGTTCTTC. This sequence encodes CASSAGTYSYNEQFF.

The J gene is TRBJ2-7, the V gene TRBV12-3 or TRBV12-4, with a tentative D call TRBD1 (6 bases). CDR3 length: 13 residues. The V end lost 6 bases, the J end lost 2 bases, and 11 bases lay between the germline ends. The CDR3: CASSHDRTYEQYF. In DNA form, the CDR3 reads TGTGCCAGCAGCCACGACAGGACCTACGAGCAGTACTTC.

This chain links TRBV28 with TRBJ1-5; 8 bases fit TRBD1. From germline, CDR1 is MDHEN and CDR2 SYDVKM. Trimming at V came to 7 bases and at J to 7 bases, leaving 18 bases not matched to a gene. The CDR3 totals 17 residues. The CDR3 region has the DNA TGTGCCAGCATATCTGTATCCAGGGGGCTGGTTCAGCAGCCCCAGCATTTT. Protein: CASISVSRGLVQQPQHF.

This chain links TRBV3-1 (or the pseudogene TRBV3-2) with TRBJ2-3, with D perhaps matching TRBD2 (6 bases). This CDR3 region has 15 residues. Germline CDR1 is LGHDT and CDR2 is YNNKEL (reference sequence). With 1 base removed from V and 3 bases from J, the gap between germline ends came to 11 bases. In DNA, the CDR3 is TGTGCCAGCAGCCAAGGGCGGGATTTGACAGATACGCAGTATTTT. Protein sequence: CASSQGRDLTDTQYF.

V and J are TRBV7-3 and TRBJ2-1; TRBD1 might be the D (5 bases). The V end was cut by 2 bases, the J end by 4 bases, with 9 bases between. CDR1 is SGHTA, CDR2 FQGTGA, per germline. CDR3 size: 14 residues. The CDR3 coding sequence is TGTGCCAGCAGCTTATCTGCAGGGTACAATGAGCAGTTCTTC. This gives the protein CASSLSAGYNEQFF.

This CDR3 reads CASSRTSGANSGANVLTF. The DNA of the CDR3 is TGTGCCAGCAGCAGGACTAGCGGGGCGAACTCTGGGGCCAACGTCCTGACTTTC. The V and J genes are TRBV9 and TRBJ2-6, with 12 nucleotides matching TRBD2. Germline loops: CDR1 SGDLS, CDR2 YYNGEE. J gave up 0 bases and V 4 bases, and 5 bases lay outside the gene matches. The CDR3 is 18 residues long.

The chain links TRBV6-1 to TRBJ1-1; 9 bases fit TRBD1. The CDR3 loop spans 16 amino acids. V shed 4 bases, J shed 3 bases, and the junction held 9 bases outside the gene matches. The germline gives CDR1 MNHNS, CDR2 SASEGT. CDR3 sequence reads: CASSGYRGHGDTEAFF. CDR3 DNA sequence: TGTGCCAGCAGTGGGTACAGGGGGCACGGGGACACTGAAGCTTTCTTT.

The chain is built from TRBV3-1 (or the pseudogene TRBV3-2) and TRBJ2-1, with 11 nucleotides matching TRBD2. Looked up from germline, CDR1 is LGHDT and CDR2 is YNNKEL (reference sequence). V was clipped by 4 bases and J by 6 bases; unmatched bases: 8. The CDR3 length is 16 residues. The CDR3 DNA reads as TGTGCCAGCAGCCCCCTTTTAGCGGGAGGGCGCAATGAGCAGTTCTTC. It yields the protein CASSPLLAGGRNEQFF.

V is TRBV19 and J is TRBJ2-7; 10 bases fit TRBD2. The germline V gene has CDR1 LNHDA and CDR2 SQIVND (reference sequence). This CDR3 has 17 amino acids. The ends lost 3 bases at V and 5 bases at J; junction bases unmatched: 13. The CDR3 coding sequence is TGTGCCAGTAGTATTTTAGGGCTAGCGGGAGATCTGGACGAGCAGTACTTC. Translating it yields CASSILGLAGDLDEQYF. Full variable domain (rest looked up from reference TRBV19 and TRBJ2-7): DGGITQSPKYLFRKEGQNVTLSCEQNLNHDAMYWYRQDPGQGLRLIYYSQIVNDFQKGDIAEGYSVSREKKESFPLTVTSAQKNPTAFYLCASSILGLAGDLDEQYFGPGTRLTVT.

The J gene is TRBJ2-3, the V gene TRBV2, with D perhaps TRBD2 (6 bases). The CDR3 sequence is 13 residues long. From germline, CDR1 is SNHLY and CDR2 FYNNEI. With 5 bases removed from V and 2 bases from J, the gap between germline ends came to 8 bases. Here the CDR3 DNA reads TGTGCCAGCAGTTTGGACTACACAGATACGCAGTATTTT. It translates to CASSLDYTDTQYF. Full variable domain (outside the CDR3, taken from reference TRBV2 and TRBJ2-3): EPEVTQTPSHQVTQMGQEVILRCVPISNHLYFYWYRQILGQKVEFLVSFYNNEISEKSEIFDDQFSVERPDGSNFTLKIRSTKLEDSAMYFCASSLDYTDTQYFGPGTRLTVL.

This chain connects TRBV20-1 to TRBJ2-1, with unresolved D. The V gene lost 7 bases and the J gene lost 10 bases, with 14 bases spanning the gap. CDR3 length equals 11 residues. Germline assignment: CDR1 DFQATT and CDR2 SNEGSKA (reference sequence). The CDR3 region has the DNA TGCAGTGTGGGCCCGCCCCGCGAGCAGTTCTTC. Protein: CSVGPPREQFF.

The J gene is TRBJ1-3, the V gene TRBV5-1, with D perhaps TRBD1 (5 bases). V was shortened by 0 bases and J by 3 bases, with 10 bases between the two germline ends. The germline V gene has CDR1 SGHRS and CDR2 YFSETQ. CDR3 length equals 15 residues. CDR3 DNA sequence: TGCGCCAGCAGCTTGGGCAGGGTATTTGGAAACACCATATATTTT. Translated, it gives CASSLGRVFGNTIYF.

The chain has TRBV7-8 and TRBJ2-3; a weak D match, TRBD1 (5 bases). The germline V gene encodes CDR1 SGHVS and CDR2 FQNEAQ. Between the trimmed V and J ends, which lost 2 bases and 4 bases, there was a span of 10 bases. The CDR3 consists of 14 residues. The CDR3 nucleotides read TGTGCCAGCAGCTTACGCAGGGAACCAGATACGCAGTATTTT. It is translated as CASSLRREPDTQYF.

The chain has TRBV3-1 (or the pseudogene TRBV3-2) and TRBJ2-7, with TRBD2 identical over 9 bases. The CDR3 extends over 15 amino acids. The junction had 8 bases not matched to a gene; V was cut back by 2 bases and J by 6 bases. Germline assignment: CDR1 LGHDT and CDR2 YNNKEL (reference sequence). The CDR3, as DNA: TGTGCCAGCAGCCAAACGCGACTAGCGGCTCTCGAGCAGTACTTC. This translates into CASSQTRLAALEQYF.

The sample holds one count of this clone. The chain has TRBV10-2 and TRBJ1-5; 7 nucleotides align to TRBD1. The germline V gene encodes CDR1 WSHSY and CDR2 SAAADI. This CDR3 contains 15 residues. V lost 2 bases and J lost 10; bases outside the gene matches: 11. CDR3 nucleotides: TGCGCCAGCAGTGAGAACCGGGACAGACCCAGACCCCAGCATTTT. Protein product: CASSENRDRPRPQHF.

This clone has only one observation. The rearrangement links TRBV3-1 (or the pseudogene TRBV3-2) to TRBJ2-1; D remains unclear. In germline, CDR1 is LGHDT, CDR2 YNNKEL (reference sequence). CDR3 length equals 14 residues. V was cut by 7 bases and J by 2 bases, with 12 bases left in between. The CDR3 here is CASTVGSPYNEQFF. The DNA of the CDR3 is TGTGCCAGCACGGTCGGTAGCCCCTACAATGAGCAGTTCTTC.

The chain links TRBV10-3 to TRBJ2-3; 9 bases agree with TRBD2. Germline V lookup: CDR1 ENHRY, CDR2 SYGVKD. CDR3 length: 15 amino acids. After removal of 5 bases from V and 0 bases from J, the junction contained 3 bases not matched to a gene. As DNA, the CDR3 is TGTGCCATCAGTACTACTAGCGGGAGCACAGATACGCAGTATTTT. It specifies CAISTTSGSTDTQYF.

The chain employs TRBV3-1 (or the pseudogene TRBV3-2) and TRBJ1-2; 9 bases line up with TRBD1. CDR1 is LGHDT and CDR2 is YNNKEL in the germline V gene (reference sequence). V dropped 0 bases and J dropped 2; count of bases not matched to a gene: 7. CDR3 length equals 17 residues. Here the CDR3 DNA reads TGTGCCAGCAGCCAAGACAAGGCACAGGGGGCGAACTATGGCTACACCTTC. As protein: CASSQDKAQGANYGYTF.

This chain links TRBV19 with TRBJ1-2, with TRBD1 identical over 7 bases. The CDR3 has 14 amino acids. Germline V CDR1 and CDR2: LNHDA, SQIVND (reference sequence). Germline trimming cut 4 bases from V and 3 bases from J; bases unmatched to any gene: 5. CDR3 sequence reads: CASSRNRGDYGYTF. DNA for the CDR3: TGTGCCAGTAGTAGGAACAGGGGTGACTATGGCTACACCTTC.